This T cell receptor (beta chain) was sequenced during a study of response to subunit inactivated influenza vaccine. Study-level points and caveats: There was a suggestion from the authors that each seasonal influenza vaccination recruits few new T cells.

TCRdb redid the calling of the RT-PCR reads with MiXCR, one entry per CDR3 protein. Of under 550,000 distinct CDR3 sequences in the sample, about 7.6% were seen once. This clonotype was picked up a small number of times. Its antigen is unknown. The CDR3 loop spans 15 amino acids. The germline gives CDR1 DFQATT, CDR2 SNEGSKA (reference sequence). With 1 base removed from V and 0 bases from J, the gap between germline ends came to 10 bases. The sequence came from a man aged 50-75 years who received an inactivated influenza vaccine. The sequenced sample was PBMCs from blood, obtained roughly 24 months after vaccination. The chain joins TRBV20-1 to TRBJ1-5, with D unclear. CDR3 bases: TGCAGTGCTAGAGCCGGCGGAATTAGCAATCAGCCCCAGCATTTT. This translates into CSARAGGISNQPQHF.